A single sample is the source of the 18 T cell receptor beta chains below, sequenced in a study of shared clonotypes between healthy human individuals. Clones were sequenced by immunoSEQ multiplex PCR, and TCRdb holds only the in-frame ones, with some missing. The table has approximately 1,500,000 clones, over 95% seen once; the top ten hold 0.95% to 1.5%. Source material: naive CD4+ T cells sorted from blood. Subset denoted: CD45RA+ positively selected. These receptors all come from a man aged 30 to 45 in good health.

This chain uses TRBV29-1 with TRBJ2-1; 14 bases are shared with TRBD2. V gave up 2 bases and J gave up 5 bases; unmatched junction bases: 14. This CDR3 spans 19 amino acids. Germline V gene lookup returns CDR1 SQVTM and CDR2 ANQGSEA. CDR3 bases: TGCAGCGTTGAACGGGGACTAGCGGGAGTTATAAGTGGAAACAATGAGCAGTTCTTC. Translating it yields CSVERGLAGVISGNNEQFF.

The V and J genes are TRBV18 and TRBJ2-1, with unresolved D. V lost 3 bases, J lost 8 bases, and 11 bases lay in between. Germline CDR1 reads KGHSH; CDR2 reads LQKENI. The CDR3 has 13 residues. As DNA, the CDR3 is TGTGCCAGCTCACCGATAGCTAAGTATGAGCAGTTCTTC. It encodes CASSPIAKYEQFF.

This chain connects TRBV28 to TRBJ2-2; no clear D gene. Looked up from germline, CDR1 is MDHEN and CDR2 is SYDVKM. The CDR3 totals 13 residues. Trimming stripped 6 bases from V and 3 bases from J, with 8 bases between. CDR3 in amino acids: CASRLWDTGELFF. CDR3 in DNA: TGTGCCAGCAGACTGTGGGACACCGGGGAGCTGTTTTTT.

The chain recombines TRBV27 with TRBJ1-1, with D perhaps TRBD1 (5 bases). The CDR3 covers 13 residues. CDR1 and CDR2 (germline): MNHEY, SMNVEV (reference sequence). V lost 8 bases to trimming and J lost 4 bases, with 14 bases between them. For the CDR3, the DNA is TGTGCCAGCGGTGGCAGGAGGGGCACTGAAGCTTTCTTT. This encodes CASGGRRGTEAFF.

The chain links TRBV7-9 to TRBJ2-4, with a weak D call TRBD2 (6 bases). The CDR3 covers 16 residues. The germline CDR1 and CDR2 sequences are SEHNR and FQNEAQ (reference sequence). V was clipped by 5 bases and J by 3 bases, with 17 bases between them. CDR3 in amino acids: CASSLFGGRFKNIQYF. DNA of the CDR3: TGTGCCAGCAGCCTCTTTGGGGGGAGGTTCAAAAACATTCAGTACTTC. Supplemented by reference TRBV7-9 and TRBJ2-4, the full variable domain reads DTGVSQNPRHKITKRGQNVTFRCDPISEHNRLYWYRQTLGQGPEFLTYFQNEAQLEKSRLLSDRFSAERPKGSFSTLEIQRTEQGDSAMYLCASSLFGGRFKNIQYFGAGTRLSVL.

The rearrangement joins TRBV6-1 to TRBJ2-4; D call uncertain. Deletions cut 7 bases from V and 1 base from J, with 11 bases between. This CDR3 contains 14 residues. The germline V gene has CDR1 MNHNS and CDR2 SASEGT. CDR3 residues: CASTPDPAKNIQYF. For the CDR3, the DNA is TGTGCCAGCACCCCGGATCCGGCCAAAAACATTCAGTACTTC.

The rearrangement uses TRBV5-1 and TRBJ2-1, with 11 bases fitting TRBD1. Germline V gene sequence: CDR1 SGHRS, CDR2 YFSETQ. This CDR3 has 14 residues. Trimming took 7 bases from V and 6 from J; bases not matched to a gene: 6. The CDR3, as DNA: TGCGCCAGCCAAAAGGGGACAGGGGGCAATGAGCAGTTCTTC. It yields the protein CASQKGTGGNEQFF.

V gene TRBV5-1 combines with J gene TRBJ1-1; no firm D call. CDR1 and CDR2 (germline): SGHRS, YFSETQ. Trimming stripped 2 bases from V and 4 bases from J, with 15 bases between. The CDR3 runs to 15 residues. CDR3 in amino acids: CASSFYRDSGTEAFF. The CDR3 bases are TGCGCCAGCAGCTTCTATAGGGATTCAGGCACTGAAGCTTTCTTT.

This chain joins TRBV5-1 and TRBJ1-1; D is uncertain. CDR1 and CDR2 from the germline V gene are SGHRS and YFSETQ. The CDR3 sequence is 15 residues long. Trimming shortened V by 0 bases and J by 0 bases, and 9 bases separated the two germline ends. The CDR3 sequence is CASSLGTPLNTEAFF. DNA for the CDR3: TGCGCCAGCAGCTTGGGAACACCACTGAACACTGAAGCTTTCTTT.

The chain is built from TRBV7-6 and TRBJ2-1; unclear D gene. The CDR3 has 14 residues. Trimming shortened V by 5 bases and J by 6 bases, and 14 bases separated the two germline ends. The germline gives CDR1 SGHVS, CDR2 FNYEAQ. Written as DNA, the CDR3 is TGTGCCAGCAGCGAAGACTCCCCCCTCAATGAGCAGTTCTTC. As protein: CASSEDSPLNEQFF.

This clone is a singleton in its sample. V gene TRBV18 combines with J gene TRBJ1-2, with D maybe TRBD1 (5 bases). The germline gives CDR1 KGHSH, CDR2 LQKENI. The ends were cut back, 2 bases at V and 2 bases at J, with 30 bases in the middle. The CDR3 is 21 amino acids. The CDR3 sequence: CASSPENSPNTWGRPNYGYTF. Here the CDR3 DNA reads TGTGCCAGCTCACCAGAAAATTCACCTAACACATGGGGGAGGCCGAACTATGGCTACACCTTC.

The chain is built from TRBV11-3 and TRBJ2-1; TRBD2 matches at 11 bases. Germline-derived CDR1 and CDR2 are SGHNT and YENEEA. V gave up 4 bases and J gave up 1 base; unmatched junction bases: 3. The length of the CDR3 is 16 residues. CDR3 protein: CASSSRTSGSYNEQFF. CDR3 nucleotide sequence: TGTGCCAGCAGCTCTCGGACTAGCGGGTCCTACAATGAGCAGTTCTTC.

The CDR3 protein is CASKRTGGSTEAFF. CDR3 DNA sequence: TGTGCCAGCAAGCGTACGGGGGGTAGTACTGAAGCTTTCTTT. The rearrangement uses TRBV6-5 and TRBJ1-1; TRBD1 might be the D (5 bases). This CDR3 spans 14 amino acids. The V end lost 7 bases, the J end lost 5 bases, and 17 bases lay between the germline ends. Germline assignment: CDR1 MNHEY and CDR2 SVGAGI.

The chain carries TRBV10-3 and TRBJ2-1; 11 nucleotides line up with TRBD2. With 7 bases clipped from V and 9 bases from J, the junction kept 8 bases outside the gene matches. The CDR3 length is 14 residues. CDR1 ENHRY and CDR2 SYGVKD come from the germline V gene. The CDR3 region has the DNA TGTGCCATCACCGGAACTAGCGGGAGTAGTGAGCAGTTCTTC. Translated, it gives CAITGTSGSSEQFF.

The rearrangement links TRBV5-1 to TRBJ2-3; D gene ambiguous. The length of the CDR3 is 15 residues. Trimming stripped 0 bases from V and 2 bases from J, with 10 bases between. The V gene's germline CDR1 is SGHRS and CDR2 YFSETQ. DNA of the CDR3: TGCGCCAGCAGCTTGGTCGGCAAAGACACAGATACGCAGTATTTT. Protein sequence: CASSLVGKDTDTQYF.

In regard to this clone: In the same sample, other DNA sequences code for this CDR3. This chain links TRBV19 with TRBJ1-2; D is uncertain. In germline, CDR1 is LNHDA, CDR2 SQIVND (reference sequence). V dropped 8 bases and J dropped 2 bases, with 9 bases sitting between them. There are 12 residues in the CDR3. The DNA for the CDR3 is TGTGCCAGTGCCGGACCGAACTATGGCTACACCTTC. Translating gives CASAGPNYGYTF.

The chain couples TRBV6-5 to TRBJ1-4; D not certain. The length of the CDR3 is 13 residues. The ends were cut back, 6 bases at V and 8 bases at J, with 13 bases in the middle. Looked up from germline, CDR1 is MNHEY and CDR2 is SVGAGI. The CDR3: CASRRQVGEKLFF. The CDR3 bases are TGTGCCAGCAGACGACAAGTCGGAGAAAAACTGTTTTTT.

The chain employs TRBV10-3 and TRBJ2-1, with 11 positions matching TRBD2. V shed 0 bases and J 12 bases; nucleotides not matched to a gene: 10. Germline values: CDR1 ENHRY, CDR2 SYGVKD. This CDR3 spans 16 amino acids. The CDR3 region is CAISESTTSGSLVQFF. In DNA, the CDR3 is TGTGCCATCAGTGAGTCGACTACTAGCGGGAGTTTGGTGCAGTTCTTC.